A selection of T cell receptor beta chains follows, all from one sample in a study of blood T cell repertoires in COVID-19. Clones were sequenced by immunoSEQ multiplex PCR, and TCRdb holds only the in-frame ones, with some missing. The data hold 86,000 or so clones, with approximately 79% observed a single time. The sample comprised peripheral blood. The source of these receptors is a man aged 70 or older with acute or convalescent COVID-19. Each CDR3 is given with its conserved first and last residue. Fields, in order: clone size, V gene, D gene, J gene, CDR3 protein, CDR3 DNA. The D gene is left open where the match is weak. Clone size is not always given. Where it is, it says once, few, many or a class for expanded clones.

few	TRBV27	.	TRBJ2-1	CASSLSGRYNEQFF	TGTGCCAGCAGTTTATCGGGCCGTTACAATGAGCAGTTCTTC
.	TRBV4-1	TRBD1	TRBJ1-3	CASSSGQGSSGNTIYF	TGCGCCAGCAGCTCGGGACAGGGGAGCTCTGGAAACACCATATATTTT
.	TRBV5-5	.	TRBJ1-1	CASSLYSSTEAFF	TGTGCCAGCAGCTTATACAGCAGCACTGAAGCTTTCTTT
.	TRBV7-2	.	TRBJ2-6	CASSFPRSFANVLTF	TGTGCCAGCAGCTTCCCCCGCAGTTTCGCCAACGTCCTGACTTTC
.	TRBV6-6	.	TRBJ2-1	CASSYWENYNEQFF	TGTGCCAGCAGTTACTGGGAGAACTACAATGAGCAGTTCTTC
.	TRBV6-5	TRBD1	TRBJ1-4	CASRGTGDDEKLFF	TGTGCCAGCAGGGGGACAGGGGATGATGAAAAACTGTTTTTT
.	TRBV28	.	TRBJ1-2	CASKARVMGYTF	TGTGCCAGCAAGGCCAGGGTTATGGGCTACACCTTC
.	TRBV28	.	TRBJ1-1	CASSSVDLGSGTEAFF	TGTGCCAGCAGCTCTGTAGATCTTGGCAGCGGGACTGAAGCTTTCTTT
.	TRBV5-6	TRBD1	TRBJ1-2	CASSLVTGATYGYTF	TGTGCCAGCAGCTTGGTGACAGGGGCCACCTATGGCTACACCTTC
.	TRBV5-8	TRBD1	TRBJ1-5	CASSSTGLEPQHF	TGTGCCAGCAGCTCGACAGGGTTGGAGCCCCAGCATTTT
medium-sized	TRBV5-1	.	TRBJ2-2	CASSSDTFTGELFF	TGCGCCAGCAGCTCGGACACGTTCACCGGGGAGCTGTTTTTT
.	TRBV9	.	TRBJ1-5	CASSVGGLGQPQHF	TGTGCCAGCAGCGTAGGAGGATTAGGTCAGCCCCAGCATTTT
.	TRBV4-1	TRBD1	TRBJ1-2	CASSQGQGSGYTF	TGCGCCAGCAGCCAGGGACAGGGAAGTGGCTACACCTTC
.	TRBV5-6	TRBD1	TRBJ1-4	CASSLGTGGEKLFF	TGTGCCAGCAGCTTGGGGACAGGGGGAGAAAAACTGTTTTTT
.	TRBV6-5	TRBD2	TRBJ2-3	CASSPLAGVDTQYF	TGTGCCAGCAGCCCACTAGCGGGGGTAGATACGCAGTATTTT
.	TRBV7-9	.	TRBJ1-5	CASSLKGEQPQHF	TGTGCCAGCAGCTTAAAGGGGGAACAGCCCCAGCATTTT
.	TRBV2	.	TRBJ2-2	CASSEGGSPSENTGELFF	TGTGCCAGCAGTGAAGGGGGCAGCCCCAGTGAGAACACCGGGGAGCTGTTTTTT
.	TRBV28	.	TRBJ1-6	CASREAGVSPLHF	TGTGCCAGCAGGGAAGCAGGGGTTTCACCCCTCCACTTT
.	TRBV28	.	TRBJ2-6	CASSNRRISGANVLTF	TGTGCCAGCAGTAATCGGAGGATCTCTGGGGCCAACGTCCTGACTTTC
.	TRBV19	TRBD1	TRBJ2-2	CATTPFGTGDTGELFF	TGTGCCACCACACCATTCGGGACAGGGGACACCGGGGAGCTGTTTTTT
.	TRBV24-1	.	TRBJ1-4	CATSDSGTLPEKLFF	TGTGCCACCAGTGACTCCGGGACACTCCCCGAAAAACTGTTTTTT
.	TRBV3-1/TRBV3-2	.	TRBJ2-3	CASSQKERGVGTDTQYF	TGTGCCAGCAGCCAAAAGGAAAGGGGCGTAGGCACAGATACGCAGTATTTT
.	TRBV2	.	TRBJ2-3	CASLQVGGTQYF	TGTGCCAGCCTTCAAGTCGGAGGCACGCAGTATTTT
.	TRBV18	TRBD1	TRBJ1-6	CASSLGTGGLGSPLHF	TGTGCCAGCTCACTAGGGACAGGGGGTCTCGGTTCACCCCTCCACTTT
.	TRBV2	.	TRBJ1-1	CASRGAGSEAFF	TGTGCCAGCAGGGGGGCGGGTTCTGAAGCTTTCTTT
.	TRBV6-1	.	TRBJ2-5	CASSENSQYF	TGTGCCAGCAGTGAAAATAGCCAGTACTTC